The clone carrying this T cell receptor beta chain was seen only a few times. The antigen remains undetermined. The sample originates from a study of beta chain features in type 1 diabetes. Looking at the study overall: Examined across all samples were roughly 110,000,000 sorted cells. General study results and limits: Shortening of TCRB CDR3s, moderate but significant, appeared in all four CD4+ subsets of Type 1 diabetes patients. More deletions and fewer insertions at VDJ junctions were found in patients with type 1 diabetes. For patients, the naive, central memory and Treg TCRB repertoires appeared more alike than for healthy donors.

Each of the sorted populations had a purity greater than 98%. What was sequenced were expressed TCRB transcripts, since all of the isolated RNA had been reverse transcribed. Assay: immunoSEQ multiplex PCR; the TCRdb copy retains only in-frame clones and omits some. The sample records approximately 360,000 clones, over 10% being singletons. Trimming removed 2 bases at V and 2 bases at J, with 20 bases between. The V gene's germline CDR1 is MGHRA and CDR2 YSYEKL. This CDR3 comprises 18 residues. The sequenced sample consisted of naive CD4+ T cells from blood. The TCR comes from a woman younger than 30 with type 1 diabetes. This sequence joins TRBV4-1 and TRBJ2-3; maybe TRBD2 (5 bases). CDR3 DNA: TGCGCCAGCAGCCAAAGAGCCCTTGGAGCGGACCTCACAGATACGCAGTATTTT. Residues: CASSQRALGADLTDTQYF.